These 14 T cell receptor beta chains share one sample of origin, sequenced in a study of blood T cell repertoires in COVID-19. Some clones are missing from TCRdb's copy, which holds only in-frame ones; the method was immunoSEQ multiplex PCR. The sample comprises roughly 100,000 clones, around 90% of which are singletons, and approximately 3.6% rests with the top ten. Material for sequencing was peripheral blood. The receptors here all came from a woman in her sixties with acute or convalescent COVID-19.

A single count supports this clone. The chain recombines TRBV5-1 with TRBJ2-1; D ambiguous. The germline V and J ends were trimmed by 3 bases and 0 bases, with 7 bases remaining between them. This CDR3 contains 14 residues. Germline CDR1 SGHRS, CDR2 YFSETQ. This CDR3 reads CASSSGGSYNEQFF. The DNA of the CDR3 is TGCGCCAGCAGCTCAGGTGGCTCCTACAATGAGCAGTTCTTC.

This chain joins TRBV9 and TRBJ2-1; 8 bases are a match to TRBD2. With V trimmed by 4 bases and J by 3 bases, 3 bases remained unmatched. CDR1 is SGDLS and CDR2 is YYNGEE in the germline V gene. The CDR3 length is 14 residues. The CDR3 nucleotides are TGTGCCAGCAGCTTAAGCGGGAGCTACAATGAGCAGTTCTTC. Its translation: CASSLSGSYNEQFF.

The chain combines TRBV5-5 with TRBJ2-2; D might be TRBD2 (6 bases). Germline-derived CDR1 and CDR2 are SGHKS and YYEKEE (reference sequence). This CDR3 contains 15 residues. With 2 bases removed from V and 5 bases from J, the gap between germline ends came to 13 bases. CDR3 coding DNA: TGTGCCAGCAGCTTAGGCGCTGGGGGGACCGGGGAGCTGTTTTTT. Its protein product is CASSLGAGGTGELFF.

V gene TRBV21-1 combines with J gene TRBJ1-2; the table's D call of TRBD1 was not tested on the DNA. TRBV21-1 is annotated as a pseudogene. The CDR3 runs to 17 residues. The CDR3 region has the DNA TGTGCCAGCAGCTCGGCGGGACAGAGGTTTCCGGAGGGTGGCTACACCTTC. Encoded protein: CASSSAGQRFPEGGYTF.

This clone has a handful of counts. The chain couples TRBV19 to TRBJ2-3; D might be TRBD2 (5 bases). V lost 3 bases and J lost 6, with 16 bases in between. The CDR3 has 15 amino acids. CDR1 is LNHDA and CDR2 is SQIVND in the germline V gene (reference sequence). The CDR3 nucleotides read TGTGCCAGTAGTATTCCCGTACTAGGCGGCGATACGCAGTATTTT. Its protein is CASSIPVLGGDTQYF.

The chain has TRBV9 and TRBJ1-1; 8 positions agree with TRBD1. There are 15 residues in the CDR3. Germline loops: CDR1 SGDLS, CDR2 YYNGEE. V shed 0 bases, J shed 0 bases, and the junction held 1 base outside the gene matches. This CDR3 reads CASSVEDRVNTEAFF. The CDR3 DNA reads TGTGCCAGCAGCGTAGAGGACAGGGTGAACACTGAAGCTTTCTTT.

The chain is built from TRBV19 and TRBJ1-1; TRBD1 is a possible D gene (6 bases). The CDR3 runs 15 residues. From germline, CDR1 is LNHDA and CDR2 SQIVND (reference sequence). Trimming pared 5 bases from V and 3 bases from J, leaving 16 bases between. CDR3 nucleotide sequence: TGTGCCAGTAGTTCAGACGGACAGTTTTACACTGAAGCTTTCTTT. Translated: CASSSDGQFYTEAFF.

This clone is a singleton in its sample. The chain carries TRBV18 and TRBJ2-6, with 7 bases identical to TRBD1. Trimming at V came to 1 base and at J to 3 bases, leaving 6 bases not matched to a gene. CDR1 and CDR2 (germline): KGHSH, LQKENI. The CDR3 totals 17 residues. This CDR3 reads CASSPQGAKVGANVLTF. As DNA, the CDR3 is TGTGCCAGCTCACCACAGGGGGCTAAGGTTGGGGCCAACGTCCTGACTTTC.

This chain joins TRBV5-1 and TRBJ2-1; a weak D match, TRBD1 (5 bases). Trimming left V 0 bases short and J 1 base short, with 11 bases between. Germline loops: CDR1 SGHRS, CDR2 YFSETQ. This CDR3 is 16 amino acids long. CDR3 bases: TGCGCCAGCAGCTTGGAAGGGGTCCCATCCTACAATGAGCAGTTCTTC. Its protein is CASSLEGVPSYNEQFF.

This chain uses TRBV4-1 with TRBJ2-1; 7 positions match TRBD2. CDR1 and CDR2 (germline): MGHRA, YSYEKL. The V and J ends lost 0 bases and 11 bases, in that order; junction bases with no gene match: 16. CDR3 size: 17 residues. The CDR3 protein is CASSQDPPTSSTMQQFF. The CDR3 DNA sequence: TGCGCCAGCAGCCAAGATCCCCCGACTAGCTCCACAATGCAGCAGTTCTTC.

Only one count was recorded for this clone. The CDR3 region has the DNA TGTGCCAGCAGTTTATCGGCGAGACCGGGACTAGCGAGGGGGGAGCTGTTTTTT. It yields the protein CASSLSARPGLARGELFF. This rearrangement joins TRBV27 to TRBJ2-2, with 10 bases matching TRBD2. In germline, CDR1 is MNHEY, CDR2 SMNVEV (reference sequence). After removal of 0 bases from V and 8 bases from J, the junction contained 12 bases not matched to a gene. CDR3 length equals 18 residues.

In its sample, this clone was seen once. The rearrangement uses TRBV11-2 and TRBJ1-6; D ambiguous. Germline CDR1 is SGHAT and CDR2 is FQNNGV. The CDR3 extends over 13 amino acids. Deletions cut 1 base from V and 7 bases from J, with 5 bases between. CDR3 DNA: TGTGCCAGCAGCTTAGGGGCGAATTCACCCCTCCACTTT. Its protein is CASSLGANSPLHF.

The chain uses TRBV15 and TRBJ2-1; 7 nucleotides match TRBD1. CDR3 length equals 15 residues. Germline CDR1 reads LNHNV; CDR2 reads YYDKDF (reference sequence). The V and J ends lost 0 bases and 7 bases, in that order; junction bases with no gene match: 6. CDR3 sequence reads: CATSRDRGGWNEQFF. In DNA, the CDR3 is TGTGCCACCAGCAGAGATCGAGGGGGCTGGAATGAGCAGTTCTTC.

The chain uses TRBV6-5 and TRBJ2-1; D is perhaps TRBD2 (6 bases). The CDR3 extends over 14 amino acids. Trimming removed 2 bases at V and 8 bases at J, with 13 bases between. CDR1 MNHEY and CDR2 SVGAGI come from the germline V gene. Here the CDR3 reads CASSYGGVDHEQFF. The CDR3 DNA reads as TGTGCCAGCAGTTACGGAGGGGTCGATCATGAGCAGTTCTTC.